A selection of T cell receptor beta chains follows, all from one sample in a study of T cells in Graves' hyperthyroidism and ophthalmopathy. TCRdb processed the multiplex PCR reads anew with MiXCR; each CDR3 protein has one entry. The sample holds nearly 600,000 distinct CDR3 sequences, around 14% seen once. Sequencing was carried out using blood. These receptors came from a woman under 30 with Graves' ophthalmopathy. CDR3s include the opening cysteine and the closing phenylalanine or tryptophan. Fields, in order: CDR3 protein, CDR3 DNA, V gene, D gene, clone size, J gene. A D gene is named only where the DNA matches it firmly. Clone size is given for some rows only: seen once, a few or many times, or a class if the clone is expanded.

cdr3_aa: CASSYGHSNTGELFF
cdr3_nt: TGTGCCAGCAGTTACGGTCACTCCAACACCGGGGAGCTGTTTTTT
v_call: TRBV6-2/TRBV6-3
d_call: NA
clone_size: many
j_call: TRBJ2-2

cdr3_aa: CASGFQGGSYGYTF
cdr3_nt: TGTGCTAGTGGTTTTCAGGGTGGGAGCTATGGCTACACCTTC
v_call: TRBV12-5
d_call: NA
clone_size: many
j_call: TRBJ1-2

cdr3_aa: CASSPSTDPNEKLFF
cdr3_nt: TGTGCCAGCAGCCCATCCACAGATCCTAATGAAAAACTGTTTTTT
v_call: TRBV3-1
d_call: NA
clone_size: many
j_call: TRBJ1-4

cdr3_aa: CASSYGGVGYGYTF
cdr3_nt: TGTGCCAGCAGTTACGGGGGAGTGGGCTATGGCTACACCTTC
v_call: TRBV6-5
d_call: NA
clone_size: many
j_call: TRBJ1-2

cdr3_aa: CASKLDRSYNEQFF
cdr3_nt: TGTGCCAGCAAACTGGACAGGTCTTACAATGAGCAGTTCTTC
v_call: TRBV6-1
d_call: TRBD1
clone_size: few
j_call: TRBJ2-1

cdr3_aa: CASSYSTRSSYEQYF
cdr3_nt: TGTGCCAGCAGTTATTCAACCCGCTCCTCCTACGAGCAGTACTTC
v_call: TRBV6-2/TRBV6-3
d_call: NA
clone_size: many
j_call: TRBJ2-7

cdr3_aa: CASSPLATTRPYNEQFF
cdr3_nt: TGTGCCAGCAGCCCTTTGGCCACCACCCGGCCTTACAATGAGCAGTTCTTC
v_call: TRBV7-8
d_call: NA
clone_size: many
j_call: TRBJ2-1

cdr3_aa: CASSEAHLTLGVAFF
cdr3_nt: TGTGCCAGCAGTGAAGCCCACCTGACCCTTGGGGTTGCTTTCTTT
v_call: TRBV2
d_call: NA
clone_size: many
j_call: TRBJ1-1

cdr3_aa: CASSLGGLAGSYEQYF
cdr3_nt: TGTGCCAGCAGTTTAGGAGGCCTAGCGGGATCCTACGAGCAGTACTTC
v_call: TRBV12-3/TRBV12-4
d_call: TRBD2
clone_size: many
j_call: TRBJ2-7

cdr3_aa: CASSRGGGNTIYF
cdr3_nt: TGTGCCAGCAGCCGGGGAGGTGGAAACACCATATATTTT
v_call: TRBV14
d_call: NA
clone_size: few
j_call: TRBJ1-3

cdr3_aa: CSARPLRTKPGLAATGELFF
cdr3_nt: TGCAGTGCTAGACCCCTGAGGACAAAACCGGGACTAGCGGCCACCGGGGAGCTGTTTTTT
v_call: TRBV20-1
d_call: TRBD2
clone_size: few
j_call: TRBJ2-2

cdr3_aa: CAWDSRGTVYEQYF
cdr3_nt: TGTGCCTGGGACTCCAGAGGGACAGTCTACGAGCAGTACTTC
v_call: TRBV30
d_call: TRBD1
clone_size: many
j_call: TRBJ2-7

cdr3_aa: CASSVRDYLYNEQFF
cdr3_nt: TGTGCCAGCAGTGTCCGGGACTACCTTTACAATGAGCAGTTCTTC
v_call: TRBV28
d_call: TRBD2
clone_size: few
j_call: TRBJ2-1

cdr3_aa: CASSYPGEGGNGYTF
cdr3_nt: TGTGCCAGCAGTTACCCGGGGGAGGGGGGAAATGGCTACACCTTC
v_call: TRBV6-5
d_call: NA
clone_size: many
j_call: TRBJ1-2

cdr3_aa: CASSPRGWRLRETQYF
cdr3_nt: TGTGCCAGCAGCCCTCGGGGATGGCGGCTGAGGGAGACCCAGTACTTC
v_call: TRBV27
d_call: NA
clone_size: NA
j_call: TRBJ2-5

cdr3_aa: CASSLGLTRAASEQYF
cdr3_nt: TGTGCCAGCAGTTTGGGCTTGACTCGCGCGGCCTCCGAGCAGTACTTC
v_call: TRBV27
d_call: NA
clone_size: NA
j_call: TRBJ2-7

cdr3_aa: CASSSMGGLLDEQYF
cdr3_nt: TGTGCCAGCAGCTCAATGGGCGGACTCCTGGACGAGCAGTACTTC
v_call: TRBV6-1
d_call: NA
clone_size: few
j_call: TRBJ2-7

cdr3_aa: CASSPPRGQGSLGAYNEQFF
cdr3_nt: TGTGCCAGCAGCCCCCCCAGGGGACAGGGGAGTCTAGGCGCTTACAATGAGCAGTTCTTC
v_call: TRBV7-9
d_call: TRBD1
clone_size: many
j_call: TRBJ2-1

cdr3_aa: CASSSGPREKGEKLFF
cdr3_nt: TGTGCCAGCAGCTCGGGGCCTAGGGAAAAGGGGGAAAAACTGTTTTTT
v_call: TRBV5-5
d_call: NA
clone_size: few
j_call: TRBJ1-4

cdr3_aa: CASSVAGTRSTEQFF
cdr3_nt: TGTGCCAGCAGTGTCGCAGGGACTAGAAGCACTGAGCAGTTCTTC
v_call: TRBV25-1
d_call: TRBD2
clone_size: NA
j_call: TRBJ2-1

cdr3_aa: CSASEGQGHSPLHF
cdr3_nt: TGCAGTGCTAGTGAGGGACAGGGGCATTCACCCCTCCACTTT
v_call: TRBV20-1
d_call: TRBD1
clone_size: few
j_call: TRBJ1-6

cdr3_aa: CASSRRLAGTTDTQYF
cdr3_nt: TGTGCCAGTAGTAGACGGCTAGCGGGAACCACAGATACGCAGTATTTT
v_call: TRBV19
d_call: TRBD2
clone_size: many
j_call: TRBJ2-3

cdr3_aa: CASSAGQGSFHLTGELFF
cdr3_nt: TGTGCCAGCAGCGCGGGACAGGGTTCATTTCATCTCACCGGGGAGCTGTTTTTT
v_call: TRBV2
d_call: TRBD1
clone_size: NA
j_call: TRBJ2-2

cdr3_aa: CATSPRDRSYEQYF
cdr3_nt: TGTGCCACCAGCCCCCGGGACAGGTCCTACGAGCAGTACTTC
v_call: TRBV24-1
d_call: TRBD1
clone_size: many
j_call: TRBJ2-7

cdr3_aa: CASSLSVGQGDQPQHF
cdr3_nt: TGTGCCAGCAGTTTATCGGTCGGACAGGGGGATCAGCCCCAGCATTTT
v_call: TRBV28
d_call: TRBD1
clone_size: many
j_call: TRBJ1-5

cdr3_aa: CASSDQNSGSSTDTQYF
cdr3_nt: TGTGCCAGCAGCGACCAAAATAGCGGTTCTAGCACAGATACGCAGTATTTT
v_call: TRBV7-6
d_call: NA
clone_size: NA
j_call: TRBJ2-3

cdr3_aa: CASSENSGADGELFF
cdr3_nt: TGTGCCAGCAGTGAAAATTCCGGGGCGGACGGGGAGCTGTTTTTT
v_call: TRBV6-1
d_call: NA
clone_size: many
j_call: TRBJ2-2

cdr3_aa: CASSLGGGGNYNEQFF
cdr3_nt: TGTGCCAGCAGCTTAGGGGGGGGAGGGAACTACAATGAGCAGTTCTTC
v_call: TRBV7-3
d_call: TRBD2
clone_size: NA
j_call: TRBJ2-1

cdr3_aa: CASSFFPTGFYEQYF
cdr3_nt: TGTGCCAGCAGTTTTTTCCCTACAGGGTTCTACGAGCAGTACTTC
v_call: TRBV2
d_call: NA
clone_size: many
j_call: TRBJ2-7

cdr3_aa: CSVGRSRATDAQYF
cdr3_nt: TGCAGCGTGGGGAGGTCCAGGGCCACAGATGCGCAGTATTTT
v_call: TRBV29-1
d_call: NA
clone_size: few
j_call: TRBJ2-3

cdr3_aa: CAWSVRWDGEQYF
cdr3_nt: TGTGCCTGGAGTGTTCGGTGGGATGGGGAGCAGTACTTC
v_call: TRBV30
d_call: NA
clone_size: many
j_call: TRBJ2-7

cdr3_aa: CASSPQGEWTEAFF
cdr3_nt: TGTGCCAGCAGCCCACAGGGAGAATGGACTGAAGCTTTCTTT
v_call: TRBV5-5
d_call: NA
clone_size: many
j_call: TRBJ1-1

cdr3_aa: CASSSGTWNNEQFF
cdr3_nt: TGTGCCAGCAGCTCCGGGACGTGGAACAATGAGCAGTTCTTC
v_call: TRBV3-1
d_call: NA
clone_size: many
j_call: TRBJ2-1